This TCR beta chain was found in a study of blood T cell repertoires in COVID-19. Study details: The samples span acute and convalescent COVID-19 from the United States, Italy and Spain. T cells, B-cell-depleted T cells, or PBMCs supplied cDNA or gDNA.

As handled by the study authors: The authors estimated nucleated cell counts from reference gene primer amplification. Profiling relied on immunoSEQ multiplex PCR, and the TCRdb table lists in-frame clones only, not all of them. That table is the source of V, J and clone size, and D and trimming were worked out from the DNA. The data hold roughly 280,000 clones, with around 90% observed a single time. Germline V CDR1 and CDR2: SGDLS, YYNGEE. The CDR3 runs to 14 residues. Trimming removed 4 bases from V and 7 bases from J; junction bases left unmatched: 7. The receptor was isolated from a woman aged 50 to 60 who had recovered from COVID-19. Sequencing input: peripheral blood. The chain employs TRBV9 and TRBJ1-2, with 10 bases lining up with TRBD1. CDR3 DNA sequence: TGTGCCAGCAGCCCGGGACAGGGGATGAGTGGCTACACCTTC. It is translated as CASSPGQGMSGYTF.